These 30 T cell receptor beta chains were sequenced from one sample in a study of T cells in Graves' hyperthyroidism and ophthalmopathy. It was RNA transcripts that yielded the amplified TCR beta CDR3 regions. The TCR CDR3 first-round RT-PCR relied on the HTBI primer set. TCRdb independently ran MiXCR on the multiplex PCR reads; one entry per CDR3 protein. Of about 350,000 distinct CDR3 sequences listed, 14% are singletons. The sample comprised blood. The receptors originated from a woman in her twenties or thirties with Graves' hyperthyroidism.

The chain links TRBV9 to TRBJ2-3, with 7 nucleotides matching TRBD1. V lost 0 bases, J lost 7 bases, and 2 bases stayed unmatched. This CDR3 spans 13 amino acids. Germline CDR1 SGDLS, CDR2 YYNGEE. The CDR3 region has the DNA TGTGCCAGCAGCGTAGTGGACAGGAATACGCAGTATTTT. This gives the protein CASSVVDRNTQYF. The variable domain in full, completed from reference TRBV9 and TRBJ2-3, reads DSGVTQTPKHLITATGQRVTLRCSPRSGDLSVYWYQQSLDQGLQFLIQYYNGEERAKGNILERFSAQQFPDLHSELNLSSLELGDSALYFCASSVVDRNTQYFGPGTRLTVL.

This clonotype was seen repeatedly, ten times or more. The chain couples TRBV11-2 to TRBJ1-1; no clear D. In germline, CDR1 is SGHAT, CDR2 FQNNGV. V lost 3 bases to trimming and J lost 4 bases, with 12 bases between them. The CDR3 length is 14 residues. CDR3 region: CASSFTARGTEAFF. CDR3 bases: TGTGCCAGCAGCTTTACCGCGCGGGGCACTGAAGCTTTCTTT.

The chain is built from TRBV19 and TRBJ2-2; 10 bases map to TRBD2. The J segment lost 4 bases and the V segment lost 7 bases, leaving 6 bases of the junction unmatched. The CDR3 is 15 amino acids. CDR1 is LNHDA, CDR2 SQIVND, per germline (reference sequence). The CDR3 loop is CASIVSGRATGELFF. CDR3 DNA sequence: TGTGCCAGTATAGTAAGCGGGAGGGCCACCGGGGAGCTGTTTTTT.

This clonotype was picked up many times. The chain links TRBV28 to TRBJ1-5; the D gene is possibly TRBD1 (6 bases). This CDR3 has 14 amino acids. Trimming removed 4 bases from V and 3 bases from J, with 10 bases in between. The V gene's germline CDR1 is MDHEN and CDR2 SYDVKM. The DNA of the CDR3 is TGTGCCAGCAGTTGGGCAGGGGACAATCAGCCCCAGCATTTT. This codes for CASSWAGDNQPQHF. Supplemented by reference TRBV28 and TRBJ1-5, the full variable domain reads DVKVTQSSRYLVKRTGEKVFLECVQDMDHENMFWYRQDPGLGLRLIYFSYDVKMKEKGDIPEGYSVSREKKERFSLILESASTNQTSMYLCASSWAGDNQPQHFGDGTRLSIL.

This clonotype came up a few times. The V gene is TRBV30, the J gene TRBJ2-1; possibly TRBD2 for D (5 bases). V was clipped by 2 bases and J by 7 bases, with 15 bases between them. Germline assignment: CDR1 GTSNPN and CDR2 SVGIG (reference sequence). The CDR3 is 14 residues long. CDR3 DNA sequence: TGTGCCTGGAGTATAGCTAGCCCGGAGAATGAGCAGTTCTTC. Its protein product is CAWSIASPENEQFF.

V is TRBV6-1 and J is TRBJ2-1; 9 bases map to TRBD2. With V trimmed by 5 bases and J by 6 bases, 8 bases remained unmatched. Germline V gene data show CDR1 as MNHNS and CDR2 as SASEGT. The CDR3 is made up of 15 amino acids. Here the CDR3 reads CASSPLGTSLNEQFF. The CDR3, as DNA: TGTGCCAGCAGTCCTCTGGGGACTAGCCTCAATGAGCAGTTCTTC.

Many counts were recorded for this clonotype. The V gene is TRBV28, the J gene TRBJ1-5; 9 bases map to TRBD1. Germline loops: CDR1 MDHEN, CDR2 SYDVKM. Losses at the gene ends were 4 bases for V and 6 bases for J; bases not matched to a gene: 10. The CDR3 spans 16 residues. CDR3 amino acids: CASSSRGQGRTQPQHF. In nucleotides, the CDR3 is TGTGCCAGCAGTTCGAGGGGACAGGGCCGTACTCAGCCCCAGCATTTT.

This clonotype came up many times. The DNA of the CDR3 is TGTGCCAGCAGTCGGGAGGGCACTGAAGCTTTCTTT. It specifies CASSREGTEAFF. The chain uses TRBV6-2 or TRBV6-3 and TRBJ1-1; D unclear. The germline V gene encodes CDR1 MNHEY and CDR2 SVGEGT. V dropped 5 bases and J dropped 4 bases, with 8 bases sitting between them. This CDR3 has 12 residues.

This clonotype was detected ten times or more. The CDR3 coding sequence is TGTGCCAGCAGATCACTAGCGGGGGCCCTCAATGAGCAGTTCTTC. Protein sequence: CASRSLAGALNEQFF. The chain has TRBV11-2 and TRBJ2-1; TRBD2 matches at 11 bases. The CDR3 has 15 amino acids. CDR1 is SGHAT and CDR2 is FQNNGV in the germline V gene. J gave up 6 bases and V 6 bases, and 7 bases lay outside the gene matches.

On this clonotype: A much larger clone lies one base from this, so it may be a read error. The chain's CDR3 is CASERGRYYGYTF. For the CDR3, the DNA is TGTGCCTCAGAACGGGGACGGTACTATGGCTACACCTTC. The chain carries TRBV30 and TRBJ1-2; tentative D call: TRBD1 (5 bases). The germline gives CDR1 GTSNPN, CDR2 SVGIG (reference sequence). The ends were cut back, 7 bases at V and 3 bases at J, with 15 bases in the middle. There are 13 residues in the CDR3.

This clonotype was seen just once. The V and J genes are TRBV9 and TRBJ2-1, with 9 bases fitting TRBD2. CDR1 and CDR2 (germline): SGDLS, YYNGEE. The CDR3 contains 17 residues. V gave up 0 bases and J gave up 0 bases; unmatched junction bases: 4. The CDR3 reads CASSVVASGVSYNEQFF. Here the CDR3 DNA reads TGTGCCAGCAGCGTAGTAGCTAGCGGGGTCTCCTACAATGAGCAGTTCTTC.

This clonotype occurred many times. The chain is built from TRBV19 and TRBJ1-5; D is unresolved. Germline V gene sequence: CDR1 LNHDA, CDR2 SQIVND (reference sequence). The V end lost 4 bases, the J end lost 4 bases, and 11 bases lay between the germline ends. CDR3 length equals 14 residues. The CDR3 is CASSTAGTNQPQHF. DNA of the CDR3: TGTGCCAGTAGTACGGCAGGCACTAATCAGCCCCAGCATTTT.

This clonotype was found many times. The rearrangement uses TRBV29-1 and TRBJ2-7; 11 positions agree with TRBD2. The CDR3 has 15 residues. V lost 5 bases to trimming and J lost 6 bases; unmatched junction nucleotides: 12. Germline CDR1 and CDR2: SQVTM and ANQGSEA. The CDR3 bases are TGCAGCGTTCAACCAACTAGCGGGGGTGTTCGCGAGCAGTACTTC. It codes for CSVQPTSGGVREQYF.

At least ten counts were recorded for this clonotype. The chain recombines TRBV12-3 or TRBV12-4 with TRBJ2-1; the D call may be TRBD1 or TRBD2 (7 bases each). V was cut by 6 bases and J by 7 bases, with 22 bases left in between. This CDR3 region has 16 residues. The CDR3 loop reads CASSLRGGRAKNEQFF. The CDR3 DNA reads as TGTGCCAGCAGCCTCAGGGGGGGGAGGGCCAAAAATGAGCAGTTCTTC.

The rearrangement links TRBV6-5 to TRBJ2-1; tentative D call: TRBD2 (5 bases). The V end was cut by 4 bases, the J end by 9 bases, with 13 bases between. The CDR3 is 13 residues long. Germline values: CDR1 MNHEY, CDR2 SVGAGI. CDR3 protein: CASSWETWSEQFF. The CDR3 coding sequence is TGTGCCAGCAGTTGGGAGACCTGGAGTGAGCAGTTCTTC.

This clonotype was detected ten times or more. The rearrangement uses TRBV3-1 and TRBJ1-2, with D possibly being TRBD1 (5 bases). Germline CDR1 LGHDT, CDR2 YNNKEL (reference sequence). V shed 2 bases and J shed 4 bases, with 11 bases lying between them. This CDR3 has 14 amino acids. The CDR3 spells CASSQPGRIYGYTF. CDR3 DNA sequence: TGTGCCAGCAGCCAACCGGGACGGATCTATGGCTACACCTTC.

This clonotype was seen repeatedly, ten times or more. V is TRBV6-2 or TRBV6-3 and J is TRBJ2-3; 8 bases match TRBD2. Germline V gene lookup returns CDR1 MNHEY and CDR2 SVGEGT. V lost 2 bases to trimming and J lost 3 bases; unmatched junction nucleotides: 13. This CDR3 is 18 amino acids long. The CDR3 loop is CASSYVASGPLRTDTQYF. Here the CDR3 DNA reads TGTGCCAGCAGTTACGTGGCTAGCGGGCCATTGAGGACAGATACGCAGTATTTT.

The chain uses TRBV5-1 and TRBJ2-7; a possible D gene is TRBD1 (5 bases). The ends were cut back, 6 bases at V and 6 bases at J, with 16 bases in the middle. Germline CDR1 is SGHRS and CDR2 is YFSETQ. CDR3 length equals 13 residues. The DNA of the CDR3 is TGCGCCAGCACCACCCTGCCAGGGTCCGAGCAGTACTTC. This translates into CASTTLPGSEQYF.

This clonotype was seen many times. The V call is TRBV11-2, the J call TRBJ1-5; perhaps TRBD1 as D (5 bases). There are 15 residues in the CDR3. V lost 3 bases to trimming and J lost 0 bases, with 9 bases between them. Germline values: CDR1 SGHAT, CDR2 FQNNGV. CDR3 protein: CASSLGGNSNQPQHF. The CDR3 bases are TGTGCCAGCAGCTTGGGGGGGAATAGCAATCAGCCCCAGCATTTT.

This clonotype was picked up many times. V is TRBV18 and J is TRBJ1-2; D possibly corresponds to TRBD1 (5 bases). The V gene's germline CDR1 is KGHSH and CDR2 LQKENI. V gave up 3 bases and J gave up 5 bases, with 10 bases separating them. The CDR3 totals 13 residues. CDR3 residues: CASSPDSAYGYTF. The CDR3 DNA sequence: TGTGCCAGCTCACCTGACAGCGCTTATGGCTACACCTTC.

V usage is TRBV28 and J usage is TRBJ1-1; a possible D gene is TRBD1 (6 bases). V gave up 7 bases and J gave up 1 base, with 13 bases separating them. CDR3 length: 14 residues. CDR1 MDHEN and CDR2 SYDVKM come from the germline V gene. Here the CDR3 reads CASNPGHKNTEAFF. The CDR3 DNA reads TGTGCCAGCAACCCGGGACACAAGAACACTGAAGCTTTCTTT.

This clonotype showed up many times. This chain joins TRBV28 and TRBJ1-5, with D possibly being TRBD1 (5 bases). Trimming cost V 4 bases and J 7 bases, with 17 bases left between them. Germline CDR1 MDHEN, CDR2 SYDVKM. This CDR3 is built from 15 residues. The CDR3 sequence is CASSYSQGQGQPQHF. The CDR3, as DNA: TGTGCCAGCAGTTACTCGCAGGGTCAGGGACAGCCCCAGCATTTT. The complete variable domain, with remaining parts taken from reference TRBV28 and TRBJ1-5, reads DVKVTQSSRYLVKRTGEKVFLECVQDMDHENMFWYRQDPGLGLRLIYFSYDVKMKEKGDIPEGYSVSREKKERFSLILESASTNQTSMYLCASSYSQGQGQPQHFGDGTRLSIL.

In its sample, this clonotype was seen a few times. The J gene is TRBJ2-3, the V gene TRBV29-1; a possible D gene is TRBD1 (5 bases). Between the trimmed V and J ends, which lost 4 bases and 2 bases, there was a span of 10 bases. CDR1 is SQVTM, CDR2 ANQGSEA, per germline. CDR3 length: 13 residues. The CDR3 loop is CSVARGLTDTQYF. The CDR3 DNA is TGCAGCGTTGCTAGGGGCCTCACAGATACGCAGTATTTT.

The V call is TRBV29-1, the J call TRBJ2-3; D may be TRBD1 or TRBD2 (6 bases each). Germline V gives CDR1 SQVTM, CDR2 ANQGSEA. Trimming shortened V by 6 bases and J by 0 bases, and 22 bases separated the two germline ends. CDR3 length: 17 residues. The CDR3 protein is CSVTPPRRGISTDTQYF. As DNA, the CDR3 is TGCAGCGTAACCCCGCCGCGGAGGGGGATTAGCACAGATACGCAGTATTTT.

This clonotype was counted at least ten times. This chain connects TRBV2 to TRBJ2-3; D is ambiguous. Trimming shortened V by 2 bases and J by 6 bases, and 12 bases separated the two germline ends. Germline loops: CDR1 SNHLY, CDR2 FYNNEI. There are 14 residues in the CDR3. CDR3 protein: CASSEFAFGDTQYF. In DNA form, the CDR3 reads TGTGCCAGCAGTGAATTCGCTTTTGGGGATACGCAGTATTTT. Complete variable domain (other parts from reference TRBV2 and TRBJ2-3): EPEVTQTPSHQVTQMGQEVILRCVPISNHLYFYWYRQILGQKVEFLVSFYNNEISEKSEIFDDQFSVERPDGSNFTLKIRSTKLEDSAMYFCASSEFAFGDTQYFGPGTRLTVL.

Many counts were recorded for this clonotype. This chain links TRBV7-2 with TRBJ1-1; 8 bases fit TRBD1. V lost 1 base, J lost 10 bases, and 11 bases stayed unmatched. CDR1 SGHTA and CDR2 FQGNSA come from the germline V gene. The CDR3 is 15 residues long. CDR3 residues: CASSLDPDRASRAFF. CDR3 coding DNA: TGTGCCAGCAGCTTAGATCCGGACAGGGCGTCCCGAGCTTTCTTT.

This clonotype was counted many times. This chain connects TRBV6-2 or TRBV6-3 to TRBJ2-7; D not certain. CDR3 length equals 14 residues. V lost 0 bases to trimming and J lost 6 bases, with 12 bases between them. Germline CDR1 reads MNHEY; CDR2 reads SVGEGT. CDR3 in amino acids: CASSYSGSYLEQYF. CDR3 bases: TGTGCCAGCAGTTACTCGGGAAGCTACCTCGAGCAGTACTTC.

This clonotype turned up a few times. This chain links TRBV20-1 with TRBJ2-7; 10 bases line up with TRBD2. The CDR3 has 13 residues. Germline lookup yields CDR1 DFQATT and CDR2 SNEGSKA (reference sequence). Trimming took 3 bases from V and 5 from J; bases not matched to a gene: 4. The CDR3 region has the DNA TGCAGTGCTAGTCCTAGCGGGAGTAACGAGCAGTACTTC. Translation: CSASPSGSNEQYF.

This clonotype was found a few times. V gene TRBV7-3 combines with J gene TRBJ2-5; D gene ambiguous. The V gene's germline CDR1 is SGHTA and CDR2 FQGTGA. The V and J ends lost 5 bases and 4 bases respectively, with 26 bases between them. The CDR3 has 18 amino acids. The CDR3 DNA follows: TGTGCCAGCAGCCCAGAATTATCCCGGACCAGTTGGGGAGAGACCCAGTACTTC. Its protein is CASSPELSRTSWGETQYF.

This clonotype was counted only a few times. The chain links TRBV7-9 to TRBJ1-4; D unclear. Germline CDR1 is SEHNR and CDR2 is FQNEAQ (reference sequence). This CDR3 is 15 amino acids long. Trimming left V 1 base short and J 8 bases short, with 14 bases between. The CDR3 nucleotides are TGTGCCAGCAGCTTAGGACGGGGAGTTGAAGAAAAACTGTTTTTT. Translation gives CASSLGRGVEEKLFF.